This entry lists 2 T cell receptor beta chains sequenced from one sample in a study of naive and memory T cell subsets. Two oligonucleotides, mixed equimolar, formed the beta constant-region primer covering TRBC1 and TRBC2. TCRdb reanalysed the UMI-ligation and nested PCR reads using MiXCR and keeps one entry per CDR3 protein. The sample lists around 23,000 distinct CDR3 sequences, approximately 10% occurring once. Material for sequencing was central memory CD8+ T cells from blood. These receptors were collected from a human donor in good health.

This clonotype is labeled as medium-sized. Given a much more abundant clone one base away, this may be a read error. The chain employs TRBV12-5 and TRBJ2-1; tentatively, D is TRBD1 (6 bases). The CDR3 contains 13 residues. V was pared by 6 bases and J by 9 bases, with 15 bases between. Per germline, CDR1 LGHNT and CDR2 FRNRAP. In DNA, the CDR3 is TGTGCTAGTGGCCGGGACACCCTCCGTGAGCAGTTCTTC. Encoded protein: CASGRDTLREQFF.

The rearrangement uses TRBV20-1 and TRBJ1-1, with D uncertain. Germline V gene lookup returns CDR1 DFQATT and CDR2 SNEGSKA (reference sequence). The CDR3 extends over 12 amino acids. V dropped 1 base and J dropped 10 bases, with 13 bases sitting between them. The CDR3 loop is CSARVAREGAFF. CDR3 coding DNA: TGCAGTGCTAGAGTGGCGAGGGAGGGAGCTTTCTTT.